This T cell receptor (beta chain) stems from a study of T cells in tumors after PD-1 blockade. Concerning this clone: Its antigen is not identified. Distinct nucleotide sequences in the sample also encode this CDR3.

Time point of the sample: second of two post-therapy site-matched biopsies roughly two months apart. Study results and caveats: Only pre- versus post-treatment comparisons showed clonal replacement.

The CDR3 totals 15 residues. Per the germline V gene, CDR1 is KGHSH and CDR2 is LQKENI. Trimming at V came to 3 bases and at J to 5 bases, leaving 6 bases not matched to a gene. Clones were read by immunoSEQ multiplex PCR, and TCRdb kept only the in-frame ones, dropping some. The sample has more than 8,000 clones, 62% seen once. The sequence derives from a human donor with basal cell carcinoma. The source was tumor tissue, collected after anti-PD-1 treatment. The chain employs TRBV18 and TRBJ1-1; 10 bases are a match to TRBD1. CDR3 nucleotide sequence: TGTGCCAGCTCACCGGAGGCGGACAGGGGGACTGAAGCTTTCTTT. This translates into CASSPEADRGTEAFF.